The T cell receptor beta chain under discussion was sequenced for a study of cytomegalovirus exposure and HLA in healthy donors. Study-wide points: Available immune exposure information covered CMV serostatus only. Several V segments, TRBV6-2 and TRBV6-3 among them, could not be told apart and were dropped. According to the study, approximately 150 TCR beta chains were cytomegalovirus-associated.

V shed 0 bases and J shed 8 bases, with 13 bases lying between them. From germline, CDR1 is LGHNA and CDR2 YSLEER. This CDR3 has 15 amino acids. Of note for this clone: Its specificity is unknown.

PCR used 60 Vbeta primers and 13 Jbeta primers. TCRdb's table, derived via immunoSEQ multiplex PCR, lists solely in-frame clones and lacks some. The sample shows under 110,000 clones, around three quarters of them seen only once. The receptor's source is a woman aged 45 to 65 in good health and CMV-seropositive. The chain employs TRBV4-3 and TRBJ1-4, with D maybe TRBD1 (5 bases). The sample was PBMCs. The CDR3 protein is CASSQDRGWGEKLFF. For the CDR3, the DNA is TGCGCCAGCAGCCAAGATCGGGGGTGGGGGGAAAAACTGTTTTTT.